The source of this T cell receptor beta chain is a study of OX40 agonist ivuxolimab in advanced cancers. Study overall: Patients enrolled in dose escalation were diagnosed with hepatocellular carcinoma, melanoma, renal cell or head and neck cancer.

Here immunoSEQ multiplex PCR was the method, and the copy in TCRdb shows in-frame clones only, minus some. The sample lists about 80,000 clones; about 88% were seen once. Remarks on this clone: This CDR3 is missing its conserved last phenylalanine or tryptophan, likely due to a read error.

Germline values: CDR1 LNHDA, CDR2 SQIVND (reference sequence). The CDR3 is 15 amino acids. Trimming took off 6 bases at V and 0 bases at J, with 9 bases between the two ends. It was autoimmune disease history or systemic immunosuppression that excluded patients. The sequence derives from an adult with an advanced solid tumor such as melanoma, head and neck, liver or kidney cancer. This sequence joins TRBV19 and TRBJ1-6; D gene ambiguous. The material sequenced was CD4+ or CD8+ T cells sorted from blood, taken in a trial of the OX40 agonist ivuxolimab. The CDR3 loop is CASRMGSSYNSPLHL. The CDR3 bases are TGTGCCAGTAGGATGGGGAGCTCCTATAATTCACCCCTCCACCTT.